These 20 T cell receptor beta chains originate from one sample sequenced in a study of cytomegalovirus exposure and HLA in healthy donors. The PCR made use of 60 Vbeta and 13 Jbeta primers. Produced via immunoSEQ multiplex PCR; TCRdb's table is partial and in-frame only. The sample consists of about 200,000 clones, 75% to 80% of them appearing once. The sample consisted of PBMCs. These TCRs come from a young man in good health and CMV-seronegative.

Only one count was recorded for this clone. The chain joins TRBV28 to TRBJ1-4; TRBD1 aligns across 7 bases. V lost 1 base to trimming and J lost 3 bases; unmatched junction nucleotides: 5. This CDR3 spans 16 amino acids. In germline, CDR1 is MDHEN, CDR2 SYDVKM. This CDR3 is CASSLYVGTANEKLFF. DNA of the CDR3: TGTGCCAGCAGTTTATATGTGGGGACAGCTAATGAAAAACTGTTTTTT.

V and J are TRBV6-5 and TRBJ2-1, with D perhaps TRBD2 (6 bases). Germline lookup yields CDR1 MNHEY and CDR2 SVGAGI. Trimming shortened V by 8 bases and J by 10 bases, and 12 bases separated the two germline ends. This CDR3 is 11 amino acids long. CDR3 in amino acids: CASLARDEQFF. In DNA form, the CDR3 reads TGTGCCAGCTTAGCGCGGGACGAGCAGTTCTTC.

The rearrangement uses TRBV28 and TRBJ2-7; D not resolved. The CDR3 loop spans 15 amino acids. The germline CDR1 and CDR2 sequences are MDHEN and SYDVKM. Trimming shortened V by 7 bases and J by 6 bases, and 22 bases separated the two germline ends. In nucleotides, the CDR3 is TGTGCCAGCATCTCTGCTAGTGGAACCTCTGGCGAGCAGTACTTC. Encoded protein: CASISASGTSGEQYF.

CDR3 protein: CASSKTGGETQYF. The CDR3 nucleotides read TGCGCCAGCAGCAAGACAGGGGGAGAGACCCAGTACTTC. The rearrangement joins TRBV5-1 to TRBJ2-5; 9 bases fit TRBD1. From germline, CDR1 is SGHRS and CDR2 YFSETQ. V shed 4 bases, J shed 4 bases, and the junction held 2 bases outside the gene matches. This CDR3 has 13 residues.

V is TRBV19 and J is TRBJ1-4; the match to TRBD1 covers 8 bases. There are 15 residues in the CDR3. V was clipped by 7 bases and J by 6 bases; unmatched bases: 10. Germline loops: CDR1 LNHDA, CDR2 SQIVND (reference sequence). Here the CDR3 DNA reads TGTGCCAGTATGGCGTATTCGACAGGGGATGAAAAACTGTTTTTT. Protein sequence: CASMAYSTGDEKLFF.

The chain has TRBV6-5 and TRBJ2-7; 8 bases are a match to TRBD1. The V segment lost 2 bases and the J segment 2 bases; nucleotides outside the gene matches: 5. Germline CDR1 reads MNHEY; CDR2 reads SVGAGI. The CDR3 consists of 15 residues. CDR3 DNA: TGTGCCAGCAGTTACGCTCCGGACAGGGCCTACGAGCAGTACTTC. This codes for CASSYAPDRAYEQYF.

This clone appeared once. This chain links TRBV5-4 with TRBJ1-3, with 9 bases matching TRBD1. CDR3 size: 18 residues. CDR1 is SGHNT and CDR2 is YYREEE in the germline V gene (reference sequence). Trimming at V came to 0 bases and at J to 0 bases, leaving 7 bases not matched to a gene. The CDR3: CASSLGGQGPSSGNTIYF. In DNA form, the CDR3 reads TGTGCCAGCAGCTTGGGGGGACAGGGTCCTAGCTCTGGAAACACCATATATTTT.

Concerning this clone itself: At one end the junction does not follow the germline gene, possibly because of a read error. The rearrangement joins TRBV13 to TRBJ2-7; 9 bases map to TRBD1. The germline gives CDR1 PRHDT, CDR2 FYEKMQ (reference sequence). This CDR3 has 16 amino acids. The CDR3 nucleotides read TGTGCCAGCAGCTTAGGCCATAACGGACAGGGGTCCGAGCAGCACTTC. This gives the protein CASSLGHNGQGSEQHF.

This chain links TRBV6-5 with TRBJ2-7, with 9 bases aligning to TRBD1. The CDR3 totals 14 residues. In germline, CDR1 is MNHEY, CDR2 SVGAGI. V lost 6 bases, J lost 0 bases, and 3 bases stayed unmatched. The CDR3 DNA follows: TGTGCCAGCAGGCGGGGACAGGGCTCCTACGAGCAGTACTTC. Its translation: CASRRGQGSYEQYF.

V and J are TRBV30 and TRBJ2-7, with TRBD1 matching 10 bases. CDR3 length: 15 residues. Germline values: CDR1 GTSNPN, CDR2 SVGIG (reference sequence). Germline trimming cut 3 bases from V and 0 bases from J; bases unmatched to any gene: 5. The chain's CDR3 is CAWSADRGISYEQYF. In DNA, the CDR3 is TGTGCCTGGAGCGCGGACAGGGGGATCTCCTACGAGCAGTACTTC. Full variable domain (remainder filled in from reference TRBV30 and TRBJ2-7): SQTIHQWPATLVQPVGSPLSLECTVEGTSNPNLYWYRQAAGRGLQLLFYSVGIGQISSEVPQNLSASRPQDRQFILSSKKLLLSDSGFYLCAWSADRGISYEQYFGPGTRLTVT.

The chain joins TRBV7-8 to TRBJ2-5; 9 bases fit TRBD2. The CDR3 is 17 residues long. Germline values: CDR1 SGHVS, CDR2 FQNEAQ. J lost 2 bases, V lost 3 bases, and 10 bases had no gene match. The CDR3 sequence is CASSFVAGDPLQETQYF. CDR3 nucleotide sequence: TGTGCCAGCAGCTTTGTAGCGGGGGACCCCTTACAAGAGACCCAGTACTTC.

The rearrangement links TRBV28 to TRBJ1-5; perhaps TRBD1 as D (6 bases). This CDR3 spans 15 amino acids. V was shortened by 7 bases and J by 3 bases, with 16 bases between the two germline ends. The germline V gene encodes CDR1 MDHEN and CDR2 SYDVKM. The CDR3 protein is CASTLQDSYNQPQHF. The CDR3 region has the DNA TGTGCCAGCACCCTCCAGGACAGTTACAATCAGCCCCAGCATTTT. Combining the CDR3 with reference TRBV28 and TRBJ1-5 gives the whole variable domain DVKVTQSSRYLVKRTGEKVFLECVQDMDHENMFWYRQDPGLGLRLIYFSYDVKMKEKGDIPEGYSVSREKKERFSLILESASTNQTSMYLCASTLQDSYNQPQHFGDGTRLSIL.

The gene calls are TRBV6-5 and TRBJ1-5, with D unclear. The CDR3 covers 14 residues. The V gene lost 2 bases and the J gene lost 7 bases, with 12 bases spanning the gap. Per the germline V gene, CDR1 is MNHEY and CDR2 is SVGAGI. CDR3 amino acids: CASSYAGPGQPQHF. The CDR3 nucleotides read TGTGCCAGCAGTTACGCGGGCCCCGGACAGCCCCAGCATTTT.

The V gene is TRBV7-3, the J gene TRBJ2-1; the D gene is possibly TRBD2 (6 bases). This CDR3 has 15 residues. Germline V gene data show CDR1 as SGHTA and CDR2 as FQGTGA. The germline V and J ends were trimmed by 1 base and 4 bases, with 11 bases remaining between them. In nucleotides, the CDR3 is TGTGCCAGCAGCTTAAAAAGCGGGCCGTACAATGAGCAGTTCTTC. Amino acids: CASSLKSGPYNEQFF.

The chain has TRBV6-1 and TRBJ2-3; TRBD2 agrees at 12 bases. The J segment lost 3 bases and the V segment lost 8 bases, leaving 6 bases of the junction unmatched. CDR1 is MNHNS and CDR2 is SASEGT in the germline V gene. The CDR3 has 15 amino acids. Here the CDR3 reads CASLGLAGTTDTQYF. In DNA form, the CDR3 reads TGTGCCAGCCTCGGACTAGCGGGGACGACAGATACGCAGTATTTT.

V gene TRBV4-3 combines with J gene TRBJ2-7; D is perhaps TRBD2 (7 bases). Germline lookup yields CDR1 LGHNA and CDR2 YSLEER. CDR3 size: 16 residues. Trimming left V 1 base short and J 0 bases short, with 13 bases between. The CDR3: CASSQVTGGPSYEQYF. In DNA form, the CDR3 reads TGCGCCAGCAGCCAAGTTACCGGGGGGCCCTCCTACGAGCAGTACTTC.

This rearrangement joins TRBV19 to TRBJ2-3; 7 bases align to TRBD2. Per germline, CDR1 LNHDA and CDR2 SQIVND (reference sequence). The J segment lost 6 bases and the V segment lost 8 bases, leaving 14 bases of the junction unmatched. This CDR3 spans 15 amino acids. CDR3 amino acids: CASSPGGAGTDTQYF. CDR3 sequence (DNA): TGTGCCAGTTCACCTGGGGGAGCGGGGACGGATACGCAGTATTTT.

V and J are TRBV5-1 and TRBJ1-5; maybe TRBD1 (5 bases). Per germline, CDR1 SGHRS and CDR2 YFSETQ. The CDR3 covers 14 residues. V gave up 4 bases and J gave up 5 bases, with 13 bases separating them. The CDR3 nucleotides are TGCGCCAGCAGCCTGGGGCAGGATGATCAGCCCCAGCATTTT. This encodes CASSLGQDDQPQHF. Full variable domain (rest looked up from reference TRBV5-1 and TRBJ1-5): KAGVTQTPRYLIKTRGQQVTLSCSPISGHRSVSWYQQTPGQGLQFLFEYFSETQRNKGNFPGRFSGRQFSNSRSEMNVSTLELGDSALYLCASSLGQDDQPQHFGDGTRLSIL.

This chain uses TRBV2 with TRBJ1-2, with D hard to call. From germline, CDR1 is SNHLY and CDR2 FYNNEI. The CDR3 is made up of 17 amino acids. Trimming left V 0 bases short and J 4 bases short, with 18 bases between. CDR3 DNA sequence: TGTGCCAGCAGTGAAGCGGCGGGTGGCAGCACAGCCTATGGCTACACCTTC. Translated: CASSEAAGGSTAYGYTF.

This clone was found a few times. The chain has TRBV25-1 and TRBJ1-5; 10 bases are shared with TRBD1. Germline CDR1 and CDR2: MGHDK and SYGVNS. The CDR3 sequence is 17 residues long. The junction had 7 bases not matched to a gene; V was cut back by 3 bases and J by 2 bases. The CDR3 bases are TGTGCCAGCAGTGATTGGGACAGGGGATCGGGCAATCAGCCCCAGCATTTT. Translation: CASSDWDRGSGNQPQHF.